This entry lists 19 T cell receptor beta chains sequenced from one sample in a study of T-cell reconstitution after alpha-beta-depleted transplantation in children. TCRbeta library construction was performed incorporating unique molecular identifiers. TCRdb called the PCR reads again in MiXCR, with one record for every CDR3 protein. The table records fewer than 350,000 distinct CDR3 sequences, 11% of them present only once. The sample was peripheral blood, taken 180 days after TCRalphabeta/CD19-depleted stem cell transplant. The origin of the receptors is a male patient aged 2 to 10 who had a stem cell transplant for chronic granulomatous disease, so the T cells may come from the graft donor.

This clonotype was seen repeatedly, ten times or more. The chain links TRBV27 to TRBJ1-2; a possible D gene is TRBD1 (5 bases). Germline V gene lookup returns CDR1 MNHEY and CDR2 SMNVEV (reference sequence). The germline V and J ends were trimmed by 3 bases and 7 bases, with 12 bases remaining between them. The CDR3 has 13 amino acids. The CDR3 DNA follows: TGTGCCAGCAGTTTCCGGGGGACTATTGGCTACACCTTC. Amino acid sequence: CASSFRGTIGYTF.

In this sample, this clonotype turned up many times. J is TRBJ2-4 and V is TRBV10-2, with D perhaps assigned TRBD1 or TRBD2 (5 bases each). This CDR3 is built from 18 residues. V was clipped by 6 bases and J by 3 bases, with 24 bases between them. Germline lookup yields CDR1 WSHSY and CDR2 SAAADI. Written as DNA, the CDR3 is TGCGCCAGCAGGCAACTTAACCAGGGACCGCGGGTCAAAAACATTCAGTACTTC. Protein sequence: CASRQLNQGPRVKNIQYF.

This clonotype has ten or more counts. The chain links TRBV7-6 to TRBJ1-5; no clear D gene. Germline CDR1 is SGHVS and CDR2 is FNYEAQ. V was cut by 5 bases and J by 3 bases, with 5 bases left in between. CDR3 length equals 12 residues. DNA for the CDR3: TGTGCCAGCAGCCTGATCAATCAGCCCCAGCATTTT. This codes for CASSLINQPQHF.

This clonotype was seen repeatedly, ten times or more. J is TRBJ1-5 and V is TRBV12-3 or TRBV12-4, with D possibly TRBD1 on 6 matching bases. The V end lost 5 bases, the J end lost 8 bases, and 19 bases lay between the germline ends. This CDR3 has 15 residues. The CDR3 loop reads CASSVRDTPDKPQHF. For the CDR3, the DNA is TGTGCCAGCAGTGTCCGGGACACCCCTGATAAGCCCCAGCATTTT.

The genes are TRBV5-4 and TRBJ2-1; D is unresolved. CDR1 and CDR2 from the germline V gene are SGHNT and YYREEE (reference sequence). This CDR3 region has 14 residues. Trimming pared 0 bases from V and 5 bases from J, leaving 9 bases between. Here the CDR3 DNA reads TGTGCCAGCAGCTTGGCCCCAGCGAACAATGAGCAGTTCTTC. Its translation is CASSLAPANNEQFF.

As to this clonotype: This could be a read error, since a much larger clone is one nucleotide away. The chain carries TRBV7-3 and TRBJ2-1; D possibly corresponds to TRBD1 (6 bases). Per the germline V gene, CDR1 is SGHTA and CDR2 is FQGTGA. Trimming stripped 5 bases from V and 8 bases from J, with 22 bases between. This CDR3 has 16 residues. The DNA for the CDR3 is TGTGCCAGCAGCCCGACAGGCAGTGGTATATTCTATGAGCAGTTCTTC. It codes for CASSPTGSGIFYEQFF.

This clonotype was observed many times. The V call is TRBV20-1, the J call TRBJ1-1; 9 bases align to TRBD1. The germline V gene encodes CDR1 DFQATT and CDR2 SNEGSKA (reference sequence). The CDR3 is 13 amino acids. V lost 2 bases and J lost 7; bases outside the gene matches: 5. CDR3 bases: TGCAGTGCTAGATCCACAGGGGGCTATGAAGCTTTCTTT. Its translation is CSARSTGGYEAFF.

This clonotype was seen repeatedly, ten times or more. The rearrangement uses TRBV6-5 and TRBJ2-7, with 8 bases fitting TRBD2. J lost 4 bases, V lost 6 bases, and 2 bases had no gene match. The CDR3 is made up of 12 amino acids. Germline V gives CDR1 MNHEY, CDR2 SVGAGI. CDR3 loop: CASRSGSYEQYF. CDR3 nucleotides: TGTGCCAGCAGGAGCGGGAGTTACGAGCAGTACTTC.

This clonotype was counted many times. J is TRBJ2-3 and V is TRBV28; D may match TRBD1 or TRBD2 (6 bases each). This CDR3 spans 18 amino acids. The V end lost 7 bases, the J end lost 1 base, and 24 bases lay between the germline ends. Germline V CDR1 and CDR2: MDHEN, SYDVKM. The CDR3 region has the DNA TGTGCCAGCACTCCGGAGGGCCGGATGGGGGCCGGCACAGATACGCAGTATTTT. The encoded protein is CASTPEGRMGAGTDTQYF.

This chain joins TRBV12-3 or TRBV12-4 and TRBJ2-4; 8 bases align to TRBD1. Losses at the gene ends were 6 bases for V and 0 bases for J; bases not matched to a gene: 7. This CDR3 is 16 amino acids long. CDR3 in amino acids: CASSSRQGKAKNIQYF. Written as DNA, the CDR3 is TGTGCCAGCAGCTCACGACAGGGGAAAGCCAAAAACATTCAGTACTTC.

Many counts were recorded for this clonotype. This chain joins TRBV12-3 or TRBV12-4 and TRBJ1-5, with D perhaps matching TRBD1 (5 bases). V was shortened by 4 bases and J by 1 base, with 8 bases between the two germline ends. The CDR3 is made up of 14 amino acids. As DNA, the CDR3 is TGTGCCAGCAGTTCTACAGGAAGCAATCAGCCCCAGCATTTT. This encodes CASSSTGSNQPQHF.

This clonotype was counted at least ten times. The chain couples TRBV5-1 to TRBJ2-7, with a possible D match to TRBD2 (6 bases). V dropped 4 bases and J dropped 3 bases, with 11 bases sitting between them. Germline V lookup: CDR1 SGHRS, CDR2 YFSETQ. The CDR3 has 13 residues. CDR3 sequence reads: CASSKGLNYEQYF. CDR3 bases: TGCGCCAGCAGCAAGGGACTGAACTACGAGCAGTACTTC.

The sample holds many counts of this clonotype. The CDR3 DNA follows: TGCAGTGCTTACGACAGGGGTTATGGCTACACCTTC. Its protein product is CSAYDRGYGYTF. The chain joins TRBV20-1 to TRBJ1-2; TRBD1 matches at 8 bases. CDR1 DFQATT and CDR2 SNEGSKA come from the germline V gene (reference sequence). V was clipped by 5 bases and J by 5 bases; unmatched bases: 4. CDR3 length: 12 amino acids.

Details on this clonotype: This may arise from a read error, as a much more abundant clone is one base away. The chain uses TRBV6-2 or TRBV6-3 and TRBJ2-1; the D gene could be TRBD1 or TRBD2 (5 bases each). The CDR3 is 12 residues long. The V gene's germline CDR1 is MNHEY and CDR2 SVGEGT. CDR3 bases: TGTGCCAGCACCGGGACCAGGGATGCTTTGCTCTTC. Protein product: CASTGTRDALLF.

This clonotype showed up many times. This rearrangement joins TRBV5-5 to TRBJ1-1, with D possibly being TRBD1 (5 bases). This CDR3 comprises 13 residues. CDR1 is SGHKS, CDR2 YYEKEE, per germline (reference sequence). With 1 base removed from V and 4 bases from J, the gap between germline ends came to 8 bases. The CDR3 nucleotides are TGTGCCAGCAGCTTGATGGGGGGCACTGAAGCTTTCTTT. The encoded protein is CASSLMGGTEAFF.

This clonotype has a count of ten or more. The rearrangement links TRBV12-5 to TRBJ2-1; D may be TRBD1 (6 bases). The ends were cut back, 7 bases at V and 0 bases at J, with 10 bases in the middle. The CDR3 covers 14 residues. Germline values: CDR1 LGHNT, CDR2 FRNRAP. The CDR3 sequence is CASDDRSSYNEQFF. The CDR3 DNA reads TGTGCTAGTGACGACAGGAGCTCCTACAATGAGCAGTTCTTC.

The CDR3 sequence is CASSSLQGDGYTF. CDR3 bases: TGTGCCAGCAGTTCACTACAGGGTGATGGCTACACCTTC. The chain links TRBV28 to TRBJ1-2, with D tentatively TRBD1 (6 bases). The CDR3 length is 13 residues. The germline gives CDR1 MDHEN, CDR2 SYDVKM. The germline V and J ends were trimmed by 4 bases and 6 bases, with 12 bases remaining between them.

This clonotype was observed at least ten times. V usage is TRBV6-1 and J usage is TRBJ2-2; D unresolved. The CDR3 runs 15 residues. Germline-derived CDR1 and CDR2 are MNHNS and SASEGT. V was cut by 7 bases and J by 3 bases, with 15 bases left in between. CDR3 sequence (DNA): TGTGCCAGCACCGCGGACCGCCCTGACACCGGGGAGCTGTTTTTT. Encoded protein: CASTADRPDTGELFF.

This clonotype was seen at least ten times. This chain joins TRBV12-3 or TRBV12-4 and TRBJ2-1; 8 bases align to TRBD2. CDR3 size: 16 residues. After removal of 5 bases from V and 4 bases from J, the junction contained 10 bases not matched to a gene. The CDR3 loop is CASSTSAGTRYNEQFF. CDR3 bases: TGTGCCAGCAGTACTTCAGCCGGGACTAGGTACAATGAGCAGTTCTTC.